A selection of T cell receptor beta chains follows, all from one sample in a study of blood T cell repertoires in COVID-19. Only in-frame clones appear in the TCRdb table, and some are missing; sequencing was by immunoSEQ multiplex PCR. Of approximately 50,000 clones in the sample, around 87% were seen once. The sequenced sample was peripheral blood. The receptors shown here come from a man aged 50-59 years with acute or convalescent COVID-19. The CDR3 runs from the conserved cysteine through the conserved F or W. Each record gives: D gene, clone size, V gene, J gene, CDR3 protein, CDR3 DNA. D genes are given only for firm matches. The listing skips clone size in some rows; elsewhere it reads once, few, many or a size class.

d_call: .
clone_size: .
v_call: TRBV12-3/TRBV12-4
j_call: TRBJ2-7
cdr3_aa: CASSSSYEQYF
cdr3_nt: TGTGCCAGCAGTTCTTCCTACGAGCAGTACTTC

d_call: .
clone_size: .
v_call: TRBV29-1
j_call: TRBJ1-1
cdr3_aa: CSSTGVGNTEAFF
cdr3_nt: TGCAGCTCAACGGGGGTGGGGAACACTGAAGCTTTCTTT

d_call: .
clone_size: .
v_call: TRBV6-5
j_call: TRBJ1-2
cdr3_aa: CASVGRVSYGYTF
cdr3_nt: TGTGCCAGCGTCGGCAGGGTTAGCTATGGCTACACCTTC

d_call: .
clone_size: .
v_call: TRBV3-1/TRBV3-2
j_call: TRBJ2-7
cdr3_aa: CASSQAGGSEQYF
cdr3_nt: TGTGCCAGCAGCCAGGCGGGTGGTAGCGAGCAGTACTTC

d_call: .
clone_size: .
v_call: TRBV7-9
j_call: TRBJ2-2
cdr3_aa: CASSFDRKAGELFF
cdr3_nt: TGTGCCAGCAGCTTCGACAGGAAGGCCGGGGAGCTGTTTTTT

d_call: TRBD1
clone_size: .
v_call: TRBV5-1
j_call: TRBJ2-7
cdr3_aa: CASSLAEGAYSEQYF
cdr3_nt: TGCGCCAGCAGCTTAGCAGAGGGGGCTTATTCCGAGCAGTACTTC

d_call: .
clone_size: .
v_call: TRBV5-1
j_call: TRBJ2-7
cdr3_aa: CASSLEQSYEQYF
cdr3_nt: TGCGCCAGCAGCTTGGAACAGAGCTACGAGCAGTACTTC

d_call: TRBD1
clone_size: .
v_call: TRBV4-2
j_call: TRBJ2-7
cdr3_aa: CASSQGWDSSYEQYF
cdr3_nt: TGTGCCAGCAGCCAAGGATGGGACAGCTCCTACGAGCAGTACTTC

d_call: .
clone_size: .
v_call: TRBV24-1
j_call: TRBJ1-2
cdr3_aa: CATSDRTALYGYTF
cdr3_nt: TGTGCCACCAGTGACCGGACAGCACTCTATGGCTACACCTTC

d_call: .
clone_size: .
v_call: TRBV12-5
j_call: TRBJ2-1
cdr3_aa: CASGLGAQSYNEQFF
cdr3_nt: TGTGCTAGTGGTTTGGGGGCCCAATCCTACAATGAGCAGTTCTTC

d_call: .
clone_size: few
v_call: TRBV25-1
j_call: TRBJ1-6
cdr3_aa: CASTLNSPVNSPLHF
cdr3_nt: TGTGCCAGCACCTTGAATTCGCCAGTTAATTCACCCCTCCACTTT

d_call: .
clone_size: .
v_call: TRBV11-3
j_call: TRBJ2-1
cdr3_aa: CASSFTDGFYNEQFF
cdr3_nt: TGTGCCAGCAGCTTTACAGACGGCTTCTACAATGAGCAGTTCTTC

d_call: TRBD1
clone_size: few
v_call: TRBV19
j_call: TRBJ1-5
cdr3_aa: CASRQGIGNQPQHF
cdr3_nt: TGTGCCAGTAGACAGGGGATCGGCAATCAGCCCCAGCATTTT

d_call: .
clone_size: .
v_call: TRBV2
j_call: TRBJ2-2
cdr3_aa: CAGRGTGELFF
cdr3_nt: TGTGCCGGTCGGGGCACCGGGGAGCTGTTTTTT

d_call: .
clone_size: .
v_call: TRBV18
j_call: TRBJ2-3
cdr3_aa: CASSLPRRSGLTDTQYF
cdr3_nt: TGTGCCAGCTCACTCCCGCGGAGGAGCGGCCTCACAGATACGCAGTATTTT

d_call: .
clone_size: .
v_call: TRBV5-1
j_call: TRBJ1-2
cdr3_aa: CASSLGVRGGGYTF
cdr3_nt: TGCGCCAGCAGCTTGGGAGTCAGGGGTGGAGGCTACACCTTC

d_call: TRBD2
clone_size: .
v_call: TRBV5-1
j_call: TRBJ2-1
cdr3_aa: CASSLSLAGGAREQFF
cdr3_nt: TGCGCCAGCAGCTTGTCACTAGCGGGGGGGGCGAGGGAGCAGTTCTTC

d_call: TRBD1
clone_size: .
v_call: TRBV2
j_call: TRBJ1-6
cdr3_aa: CASIEGRGYRNSPLHF
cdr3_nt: TGTGCCAGCATCGAGGGCAGGGGGTATCGGAATTCACCCCTCCACTTT

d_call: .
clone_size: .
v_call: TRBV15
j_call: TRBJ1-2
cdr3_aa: CATSSWGEGANYGYTF
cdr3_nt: TGTGCCACCAGCAGCTGGGGGGAGGGCGCCAACTATGGCTACACCTTC

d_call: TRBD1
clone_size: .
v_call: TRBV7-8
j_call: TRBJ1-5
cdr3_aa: CASSVGQGPNQPQHF
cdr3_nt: TGTGCCAGCAGCGTAGGACAGGGTCCCAATCAGCCCCAGCATTTT

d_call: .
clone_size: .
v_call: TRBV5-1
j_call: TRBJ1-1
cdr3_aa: CASSLDPGGGTEAFF
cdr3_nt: TGCGCCAGCAGCTTGGACCCGGGGGGCGGCACTGAAGCTTTCTTT

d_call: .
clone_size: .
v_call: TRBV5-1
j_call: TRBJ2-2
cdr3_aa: CASSSNPNSLNTGELFF
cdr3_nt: TGCGCCAGCAGCTCCAACCCCAACAGTTTGAACACCGGGGAGCTGTTTTTT

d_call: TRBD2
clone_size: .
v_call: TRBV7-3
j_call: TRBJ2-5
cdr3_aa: CASSRGSTETQYF
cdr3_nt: TGTGCCAGCAGCCGCGGGAGTACCGAGACCCAGTACTTC

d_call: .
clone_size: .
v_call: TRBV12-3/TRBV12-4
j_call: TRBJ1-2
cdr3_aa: CASSPSTGGYTF
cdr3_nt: TGTGCCAGCAGTCCCTCAACTGGTGGCTACACCTTC

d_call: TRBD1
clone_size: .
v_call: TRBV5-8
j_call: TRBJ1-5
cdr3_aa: CASSSPGQGSQPQHF
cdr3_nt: TGTGCCAGCAGCTCCCCGGGACAGGGGAGTCAGCCCCAGCATTTT

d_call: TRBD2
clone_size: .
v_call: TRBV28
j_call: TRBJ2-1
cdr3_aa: CASSSGSSGGNEQFF
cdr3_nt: TGTGCCAGCAGTAGCGGGAGTAGCGGGGGTAATGAGCAGTTCTTC

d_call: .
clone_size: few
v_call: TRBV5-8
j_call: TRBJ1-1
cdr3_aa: CASSILRGAFTEAFF
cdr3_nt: TGTGCCAGCAGCATACTCAGGGGCGCTTTTACTGAAGCTTTCTTT

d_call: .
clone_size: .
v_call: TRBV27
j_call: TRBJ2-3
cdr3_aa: CASSLRLYETDTQYF
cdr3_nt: TGTGCCAGCAGTTTAAGACTTTATGAGACAGATACGCAGTATTTT

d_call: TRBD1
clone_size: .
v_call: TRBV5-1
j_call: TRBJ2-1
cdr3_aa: CASSFGTGGNEQFF
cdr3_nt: TGCGCCAGCAGCTTCGGGACAGGGGGCAATGAGCAGTTCTTC

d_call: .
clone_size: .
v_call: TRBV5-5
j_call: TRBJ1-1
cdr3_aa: CASSYKTGNTEAFF
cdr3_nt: TGTGCCAGCAGCTATAAGACAGGGAACACTGAAGCTTTCTTT

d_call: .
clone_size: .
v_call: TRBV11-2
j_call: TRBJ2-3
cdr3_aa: CASSFITDTQYF
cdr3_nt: TGTGCCAGCAGCTTCATCACAGATACGCAGTATTTT

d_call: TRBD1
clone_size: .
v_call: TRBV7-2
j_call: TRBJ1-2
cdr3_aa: CASSLVGTGLGYTF
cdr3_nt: TGTGCCAGCAGCTTAGTGGGGACAGGGCTGGGCTACACCTTC

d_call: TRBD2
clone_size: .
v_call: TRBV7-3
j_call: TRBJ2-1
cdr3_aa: CASSRGLAGANEQFF
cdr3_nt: TGTGCCAGCAGCCGAGGACTAGCGGGAGCGAATGAGCAGTTCTTC

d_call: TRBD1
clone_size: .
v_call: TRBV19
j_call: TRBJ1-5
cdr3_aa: CASRVGQGNQPQHF
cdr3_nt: TGTGCCAGTAGGGTAGGACAGGGCAATCAGCCCCAGCATTTT

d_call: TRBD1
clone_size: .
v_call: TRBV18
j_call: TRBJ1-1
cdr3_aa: CASSPLTGDTEAFF
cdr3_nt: TGTGCCAGCTCACCTCTCACAGGGGACACTGAAGCTTTCTTT

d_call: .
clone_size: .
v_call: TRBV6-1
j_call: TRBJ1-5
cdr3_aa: CASGDSVNQPQHF
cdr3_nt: TGTGCCAGCGGTGACAGCGTTAATCAGCCCCAGCATTTT

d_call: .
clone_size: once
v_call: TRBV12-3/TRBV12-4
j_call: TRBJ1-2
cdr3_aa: CASSSSLRGYTF
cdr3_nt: TGTGCCAGCAGTTCAAGTTTGCGGGGCTACACCTTC

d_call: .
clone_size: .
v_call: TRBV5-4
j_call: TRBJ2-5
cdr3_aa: CASSPLGQRKTQYF
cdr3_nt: TGTGCCAGCAGCCCACTGGGTCAGAGGAAGACCCAGTACTTC

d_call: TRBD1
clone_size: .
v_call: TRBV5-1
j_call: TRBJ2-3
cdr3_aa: CASSKDRAGDTQYF
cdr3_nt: TGCGCCAGCAGCAAGGACAGGGCTGGAGATACGCAGTATTTT

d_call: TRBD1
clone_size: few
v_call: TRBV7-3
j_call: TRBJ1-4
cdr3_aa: CASSLTGQGGEKLFF
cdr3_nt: TGTGCCAGCAGCTTAACCGGACAGGGGGGTGAAAAACTGTTTTTT

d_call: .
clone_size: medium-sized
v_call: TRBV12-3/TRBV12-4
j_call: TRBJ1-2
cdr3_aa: CASSQGLYYGYTF
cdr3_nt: TGTGCCAGCAGTCAGGGCCTCTACTATGGCTACACCTTC

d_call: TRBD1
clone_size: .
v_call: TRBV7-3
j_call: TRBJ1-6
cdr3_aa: CASSSTGGSGNSPLHF
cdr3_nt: TGTGCCAGCAGCTCGACAGGGGGCTCCGGGAATTCACCCCTCCACTTT

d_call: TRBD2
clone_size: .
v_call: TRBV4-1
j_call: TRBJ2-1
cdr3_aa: CASSLLSSGVGEQFF
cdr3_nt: TGCGCCAGCTCGCTCCTTTCCAGCGGGGTTGGTGAGCAGTTCTTC

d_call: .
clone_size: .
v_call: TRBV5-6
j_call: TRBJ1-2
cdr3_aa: CASSLSGALRYTF
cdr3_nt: TGTGCCAGCAGCTTGTCAGGTGCCCTTCGTTACACCTTC

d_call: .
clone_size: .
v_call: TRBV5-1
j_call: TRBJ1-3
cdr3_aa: CASSLETGRYSGNTIYF
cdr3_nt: TGCGCCAGCAGCTTGGAGACAGGACGGTACTCTGGAAACACCATATATTTT

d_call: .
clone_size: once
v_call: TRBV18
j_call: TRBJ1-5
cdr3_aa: CASSPQGSNQPQHF
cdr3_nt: TGTGCCAGCTCACCACAGGGGAGCAATCAGCCCCAGCATTTT

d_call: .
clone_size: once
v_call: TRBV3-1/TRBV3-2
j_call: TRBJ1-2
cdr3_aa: CASSQAGQYGYTF
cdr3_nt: TGTGCCAGCAGCCAAGCGGGACAATATGGCTACACCTTC

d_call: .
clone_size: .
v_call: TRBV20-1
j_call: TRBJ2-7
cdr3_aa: CSARKADEQYF
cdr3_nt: TGCAGTGCTAGAAAAGCGGACGAGCAGTACTTC

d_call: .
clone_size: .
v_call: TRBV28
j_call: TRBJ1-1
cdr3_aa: CASTPGGGLSTEAFF
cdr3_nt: TGTGCCAGCACCCCCGGGGGGGGGTTAAGTACTGAAGCTTTCTTT

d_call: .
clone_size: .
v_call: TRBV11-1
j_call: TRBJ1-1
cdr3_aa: CASSLRNREAFF
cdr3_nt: TGTGCCAGCAGCCTGCGCAACAGAGAAGCTTTCTTT

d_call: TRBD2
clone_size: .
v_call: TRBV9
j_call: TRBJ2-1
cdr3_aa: CASSVATGPAGDSYNEQFF
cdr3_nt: TGTGCCAGCAGCGTAGCTACCGGCCCAGCGGGAGATTCCTACAATGAGCAGTTCTTC

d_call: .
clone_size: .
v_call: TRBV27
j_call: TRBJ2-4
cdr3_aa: CASSPQGGAKNIQYF
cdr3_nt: TGTGCCAGCAGTCCCCAGGGGGGAGCCAAAAACATTCAGTACTTC